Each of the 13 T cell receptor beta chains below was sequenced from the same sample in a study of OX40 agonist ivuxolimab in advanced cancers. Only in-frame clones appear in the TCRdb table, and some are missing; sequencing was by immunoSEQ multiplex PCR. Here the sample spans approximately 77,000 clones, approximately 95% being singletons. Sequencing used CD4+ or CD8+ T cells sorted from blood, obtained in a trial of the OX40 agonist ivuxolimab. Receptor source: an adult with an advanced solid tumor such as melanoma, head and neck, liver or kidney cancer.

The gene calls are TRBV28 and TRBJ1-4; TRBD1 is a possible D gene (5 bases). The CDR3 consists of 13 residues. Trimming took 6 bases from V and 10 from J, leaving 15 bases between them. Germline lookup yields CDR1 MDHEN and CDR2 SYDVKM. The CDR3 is CASSQTERRKLFF. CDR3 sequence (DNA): TGTGCCAGCAGCCAGACAGAACGCCGAAAACTGTTTTTT.

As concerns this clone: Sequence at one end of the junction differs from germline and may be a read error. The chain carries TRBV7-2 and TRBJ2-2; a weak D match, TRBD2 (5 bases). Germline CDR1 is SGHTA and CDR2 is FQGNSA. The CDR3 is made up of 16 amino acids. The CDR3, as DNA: TGTGCCAGCAGCCTAGCAGTTAGCATCCCAGGCGGGGAGCTGTTTTTT. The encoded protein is CASSLAVSIPGGELFF.

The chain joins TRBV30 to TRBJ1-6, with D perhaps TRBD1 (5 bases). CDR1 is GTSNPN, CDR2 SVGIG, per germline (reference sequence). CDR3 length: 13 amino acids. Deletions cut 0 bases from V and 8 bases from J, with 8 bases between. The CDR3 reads CAWSVTGDSPLHF. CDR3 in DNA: TGTGCCTGGAGTGTAACGGGGGATTCACCCCTCCACTTT.

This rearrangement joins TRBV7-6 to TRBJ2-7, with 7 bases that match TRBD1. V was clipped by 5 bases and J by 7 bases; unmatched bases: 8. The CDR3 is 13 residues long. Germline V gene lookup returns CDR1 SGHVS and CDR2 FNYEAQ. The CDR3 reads CASSPTTGWEQYF. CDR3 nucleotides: TGTGCCAGCAGCCCAACGACAGGGTGGGAGCAGTACTTC.

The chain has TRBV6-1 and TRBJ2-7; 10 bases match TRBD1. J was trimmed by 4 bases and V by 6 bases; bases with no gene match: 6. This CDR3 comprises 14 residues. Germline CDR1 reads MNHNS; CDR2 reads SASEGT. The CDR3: CASSETGGAYEQYF. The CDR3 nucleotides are TGTGCCAGCAGCGAGACAGGGGGCGCGTACGAGCAGTACTTC.

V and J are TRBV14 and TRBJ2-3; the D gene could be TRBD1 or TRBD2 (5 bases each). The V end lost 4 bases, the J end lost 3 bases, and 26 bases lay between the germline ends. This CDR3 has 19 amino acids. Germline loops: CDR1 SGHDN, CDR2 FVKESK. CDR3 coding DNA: TGTGCCAGCAGCCCGTTCCGGGACCACTTTGGATCATTTACAGATACGCAGTATTTT. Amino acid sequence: CASSPFRDHFGSFTDTQYF.

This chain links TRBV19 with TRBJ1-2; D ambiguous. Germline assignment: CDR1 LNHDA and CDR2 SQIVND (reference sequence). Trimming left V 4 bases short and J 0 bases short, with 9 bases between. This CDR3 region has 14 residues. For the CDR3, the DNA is TGTGCCAGTAGTACTCCCGGAACTAACTATGGCTACACCTTC. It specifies CASSTPGTNYGYTF.

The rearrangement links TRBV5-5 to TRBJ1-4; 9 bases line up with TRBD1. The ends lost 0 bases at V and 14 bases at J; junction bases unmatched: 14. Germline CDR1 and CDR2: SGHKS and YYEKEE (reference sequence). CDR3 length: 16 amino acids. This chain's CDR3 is CASSLGLRDRVVELFF. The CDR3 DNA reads TGTGCCAGCAGCTTGGGCCTCCGGGACAGGGTTGTAGAGCTGTTTTTT. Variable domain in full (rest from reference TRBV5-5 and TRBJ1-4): DAGVTQSPTHLIKTRGQQVTLRCSPISGHKSVSWYQQVLGQGPQFIFQYYEKEERGRGNFPDRFSARQFPNYSSELNVNALLLGDSALYLCASSLGLRDRVVELFFGSGTQLSVL.

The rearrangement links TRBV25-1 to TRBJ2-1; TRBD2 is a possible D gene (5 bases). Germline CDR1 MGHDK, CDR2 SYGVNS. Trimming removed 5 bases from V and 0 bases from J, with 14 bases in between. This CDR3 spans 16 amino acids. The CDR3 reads CASSFSARSSYNEQFF. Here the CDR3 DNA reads TGTGCCAGCAGTTTTAGCGCGCGAAGCTCCTACAATGAGCAGTTCTTC. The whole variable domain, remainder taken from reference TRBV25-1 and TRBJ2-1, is EADIYQTPRYLVIGTGKKITLECSQTMGHDKMYWYQQDPGMELHLIHYSYGVNSTEKGDLSSESTVSRIRTEHFPLTLESARPSHTSQYLCASSFSARSSYNEQFFGPGTRLTVL.

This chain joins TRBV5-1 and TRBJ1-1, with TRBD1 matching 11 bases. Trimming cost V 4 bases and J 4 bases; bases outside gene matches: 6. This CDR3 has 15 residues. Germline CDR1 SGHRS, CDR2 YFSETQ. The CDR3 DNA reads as TGCGCCAGCAGCAGCCGGACAGGGGGCGGCACTGAAGCTTTCTTT. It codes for CASSSRTGGGTEAFF.

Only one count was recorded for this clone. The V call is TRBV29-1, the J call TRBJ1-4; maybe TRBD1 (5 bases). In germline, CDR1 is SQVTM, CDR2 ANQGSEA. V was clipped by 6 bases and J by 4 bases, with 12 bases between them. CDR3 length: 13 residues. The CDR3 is CSVGGTHNEKLFF. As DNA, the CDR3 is TGCAGCGTGGGCGGGACTCATAATGAAAAACTGTTTTTT.

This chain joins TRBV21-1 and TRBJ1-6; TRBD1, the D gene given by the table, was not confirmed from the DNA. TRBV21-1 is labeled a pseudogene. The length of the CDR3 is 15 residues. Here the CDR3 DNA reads TGTGCCAGCAGCAAACGCAGGGGGCCCAATTCACCCCTCCACTTT. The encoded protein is CASSKRRGPNSPLHF.

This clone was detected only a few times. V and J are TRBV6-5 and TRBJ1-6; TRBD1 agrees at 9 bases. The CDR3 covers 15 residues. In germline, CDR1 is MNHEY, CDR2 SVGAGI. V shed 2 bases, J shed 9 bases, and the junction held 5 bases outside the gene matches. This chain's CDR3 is CASSYEDRGVSPLHF. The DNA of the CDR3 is TGTGCCAGCAGTTACGAGGACAGGGGTGTTTCACCCCTCCACTTT.